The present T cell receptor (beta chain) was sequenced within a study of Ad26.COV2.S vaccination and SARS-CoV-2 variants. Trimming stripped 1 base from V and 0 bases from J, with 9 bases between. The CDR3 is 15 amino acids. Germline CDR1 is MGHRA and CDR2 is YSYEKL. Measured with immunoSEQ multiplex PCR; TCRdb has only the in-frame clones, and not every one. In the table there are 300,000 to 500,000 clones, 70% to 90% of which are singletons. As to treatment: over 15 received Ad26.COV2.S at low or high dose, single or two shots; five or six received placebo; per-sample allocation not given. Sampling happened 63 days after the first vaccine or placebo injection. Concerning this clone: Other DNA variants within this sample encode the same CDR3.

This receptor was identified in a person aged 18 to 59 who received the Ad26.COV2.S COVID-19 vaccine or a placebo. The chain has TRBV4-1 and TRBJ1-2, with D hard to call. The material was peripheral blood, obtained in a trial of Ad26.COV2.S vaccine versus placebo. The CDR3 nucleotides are TGCGCCAGCAGCCAAGTACCATCCTCTAACTATGGCTACACCTTC. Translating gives CASSQVPSSNYGYTF.